This TCR beta chain was found in a study of T cells in Graves' hyperthyroidism and ophthalmopathy. Study findings and constraints: Ophthalmopathy and stable hyperthyroidism were separated by a 13 V-J model.

Researchers took RNA transcripts and amplified the TCR beta CDR3 regions from them. Initially, a first-round RT-PCR of the TCR CDR3 employed the HTBI primer set. TCRdb independently ran MiXCR on the multiplex PCR reads; one entry per CDR3 protein. The sample lists hundreds of thousands of distinct CDR3 sequences; approximately 15% were seen once. Used for diagnoses were clinical symptoms, serum thyroxine and TRAb, thyroid ultrasound and orbital computed tomography. The sample of blood was obtained at first hyperthyroidism diagnosis (before any ophthalmopathy symptoms). This CDR3 is 16 amino acids long. CDR1 SGHVS and CDR2 FQNEAQ come from the germline V gene. Trimming cost V 4 bases and J 3 bases; bases outside gene matches: 4. Only a few counts were recorded for this clonotype. Its antigen is unknown.

V gene TRBV7-8 combines with J gene TRBJ2-1, with TRBD2 matching 12 bases. Material for sequencing was blood. The sequence was obtained from a young woman with Graves' hyperthyroidism that later progressed to Graves' ophthalmopathy. The CDR3 reads CASSSRTSGVYNEQFF. The CDR3 coding sequence is TGTGCCAGCAGCTCACGGACTAGCGGGGTCTACAATGAGCAGTTCTTC.